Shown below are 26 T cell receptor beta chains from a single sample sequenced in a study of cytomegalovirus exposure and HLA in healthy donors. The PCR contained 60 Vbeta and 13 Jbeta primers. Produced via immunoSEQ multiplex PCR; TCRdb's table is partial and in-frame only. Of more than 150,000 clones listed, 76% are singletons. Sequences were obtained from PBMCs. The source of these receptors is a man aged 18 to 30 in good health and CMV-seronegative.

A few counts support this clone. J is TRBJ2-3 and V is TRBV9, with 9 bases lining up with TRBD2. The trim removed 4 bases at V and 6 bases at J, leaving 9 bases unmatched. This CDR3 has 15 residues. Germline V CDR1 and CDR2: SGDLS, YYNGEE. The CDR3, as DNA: TGTGCCAGCAGCTTGAAAAGCGGGGGGAGGGATACGCAGTATTTT. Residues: CASSLKSGGRDTQYF.

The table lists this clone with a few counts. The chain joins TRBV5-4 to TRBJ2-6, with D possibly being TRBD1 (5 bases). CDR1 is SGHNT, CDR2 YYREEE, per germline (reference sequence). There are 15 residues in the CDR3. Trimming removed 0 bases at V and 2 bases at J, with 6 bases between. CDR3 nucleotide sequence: TGTGCCAGCAGCTTGGAAGGGGCTGGGGCCAACGTCCTGACTTTC. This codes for CASSLEGAGANVLTF.

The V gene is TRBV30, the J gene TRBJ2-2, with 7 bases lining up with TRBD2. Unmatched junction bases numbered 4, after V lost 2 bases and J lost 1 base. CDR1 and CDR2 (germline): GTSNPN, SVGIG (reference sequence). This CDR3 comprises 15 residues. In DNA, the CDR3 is TGTGCCTGGAGTCCGGGAGGATTGAACACCGGGGAGCTGTTTTTT. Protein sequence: CAWSPGGLNTGELFF.

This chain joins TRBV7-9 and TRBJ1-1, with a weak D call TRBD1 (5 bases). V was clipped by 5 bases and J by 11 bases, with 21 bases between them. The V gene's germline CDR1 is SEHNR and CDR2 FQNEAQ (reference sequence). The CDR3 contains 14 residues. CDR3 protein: CASSEGTSGSSAFF. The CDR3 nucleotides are TGTGCCAGCAGCGAGGGGACTTCGGGGTCCTCGGCTTTCTTT.

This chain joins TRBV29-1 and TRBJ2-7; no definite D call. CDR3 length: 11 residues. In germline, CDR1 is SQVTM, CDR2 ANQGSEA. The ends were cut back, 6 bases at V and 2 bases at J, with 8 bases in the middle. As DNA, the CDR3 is TGCAGCGTCCAGATAACCTACGAGCAGTACTTC. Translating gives CSVQITYEQYF.

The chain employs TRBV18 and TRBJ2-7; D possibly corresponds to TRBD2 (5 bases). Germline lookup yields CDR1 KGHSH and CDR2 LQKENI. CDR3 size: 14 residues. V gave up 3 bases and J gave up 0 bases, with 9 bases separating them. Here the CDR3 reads CASSPIGSSYEQYF. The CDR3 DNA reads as TGTGCCAGCTCACCTATTGGGAGCTCCTACGAGCAGTACTTC.

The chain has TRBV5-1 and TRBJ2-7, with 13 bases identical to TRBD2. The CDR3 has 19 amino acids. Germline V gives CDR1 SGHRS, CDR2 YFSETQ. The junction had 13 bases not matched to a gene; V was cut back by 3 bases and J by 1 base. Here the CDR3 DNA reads TGCGCCAGCAGCTGGGACAGACGGACTAGCGGGAGAGGGTCCTACGAGCAGTACTTC. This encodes CASSWDRRTSGRGSYEQYF.

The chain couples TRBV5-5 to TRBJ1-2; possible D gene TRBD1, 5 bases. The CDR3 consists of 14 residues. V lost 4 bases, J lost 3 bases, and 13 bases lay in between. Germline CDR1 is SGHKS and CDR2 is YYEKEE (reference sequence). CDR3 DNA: TGTGCCAGCAGCCCGGGACTGGATCACTATGGCTACACCTTC. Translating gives CASSPGLDHYGYTF.

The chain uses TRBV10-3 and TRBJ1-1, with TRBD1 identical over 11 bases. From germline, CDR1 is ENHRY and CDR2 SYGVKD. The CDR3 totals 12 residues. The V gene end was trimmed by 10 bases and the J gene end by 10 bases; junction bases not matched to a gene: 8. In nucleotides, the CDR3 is TGTGCCACGGTAGCGGACAGGGGGCGAGCTTTCTTT. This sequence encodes CATVADRGRAFF.

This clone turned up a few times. The CDR3 region has the DNA TGCGCCAGCAGCTTCAGCGTGGGACAGACTAATGAAAAACTGTTTTTT. Translation: CASSFSVGQTNEKLFF. The V gene is TRBV5-1, the J gene TRBJ1-4; 7 bases map to TRBD1. The V gene end was trimmed by 2 bases and the J gene end by 2 bases; junction bases not matched to a gene: 6. The CDR3 is made up of 16 amino acids. Germline-derived CDR1 and CDR2 are SGHRS and YFSETQ.

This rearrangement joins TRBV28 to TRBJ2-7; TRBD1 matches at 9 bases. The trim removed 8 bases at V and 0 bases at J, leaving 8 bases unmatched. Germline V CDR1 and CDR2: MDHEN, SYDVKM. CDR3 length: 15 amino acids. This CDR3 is CASLHPTGGSYEQYF. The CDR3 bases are TGTGCCAGCCTGCACCCGACAGGGGGCTCCTACGAGCAGTACTTC.

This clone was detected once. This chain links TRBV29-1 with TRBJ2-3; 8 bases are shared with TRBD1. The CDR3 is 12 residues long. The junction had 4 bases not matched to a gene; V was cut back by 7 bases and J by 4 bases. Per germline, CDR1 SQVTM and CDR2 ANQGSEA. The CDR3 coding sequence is TGCAGCGCCAGGGGGCGCGCAGATACGCAGTATTTT. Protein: CSARGRADTQYF.

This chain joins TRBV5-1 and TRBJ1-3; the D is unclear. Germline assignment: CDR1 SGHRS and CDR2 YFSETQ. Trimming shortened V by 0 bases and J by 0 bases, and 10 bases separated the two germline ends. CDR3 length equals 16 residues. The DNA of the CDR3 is TGCGCCAGCAGCTTGGTTCCCACTGACTCTGGAAACACCATATATTTT. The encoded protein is CASSLVPTDSGNTIYF.

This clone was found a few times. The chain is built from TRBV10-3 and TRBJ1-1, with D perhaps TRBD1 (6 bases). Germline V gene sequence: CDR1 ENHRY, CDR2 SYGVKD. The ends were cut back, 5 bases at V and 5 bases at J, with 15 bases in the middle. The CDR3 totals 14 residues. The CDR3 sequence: CAISTGPRETEAFF. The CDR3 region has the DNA TGTGCCATCAGTACAGGGCCGAGAGAAACTGAAGCTTTCTTT.

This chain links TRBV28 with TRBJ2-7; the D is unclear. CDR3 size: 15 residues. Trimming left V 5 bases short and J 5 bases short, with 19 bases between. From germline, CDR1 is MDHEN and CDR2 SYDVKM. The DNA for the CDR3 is TGTGCCAGCAGTCCCGAGGTAGCTATCGTGAACGAGCAGTACTTC. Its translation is CASSPEVAIVNEQYF. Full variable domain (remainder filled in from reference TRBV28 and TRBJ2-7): DVKVTQSSRYLVKRTGEKVFLECVQDMDHENMFWYRQDPGLGLRLIYFSYDVKMKEKGDIPEGYSVSREKKERFSLILESASTNQTSMYLCASSPEVAIVNEQYFGPGTRLTVT.

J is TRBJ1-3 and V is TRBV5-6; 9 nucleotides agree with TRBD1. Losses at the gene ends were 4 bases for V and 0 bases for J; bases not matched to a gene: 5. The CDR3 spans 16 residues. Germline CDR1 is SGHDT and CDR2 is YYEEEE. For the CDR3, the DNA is TGTGCCAGCAGCCTCGAGGGACAGGGCTCTGGAAACACCATATATTTT. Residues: CASSLEGQGSGNTIYF.

CDR3 nucleotides: TGTGCCAGCAGTTGGGACAGAAACACTGAAGCTTTCTTT. It codes for CASSWDRNTEAFF. V is TRBV27 and J is TRBJ1-1; 7 bases line up with TRBD1. V lost 4 bases, J lost 2 bases, and 1 base stayed unmatched. Germline lookup yields CDR1 MNHEY and CDR2 SMNVEV (reference sequence). CDR3 length equals 13 residues.

The CDR3 reads CASIQGGGGSPLHF. In nucleotides, the CDR3 is TGTGCCAGCATTCAGGGCGGCGGCGGTTCACCCCTCCACTTT. V and J are TRBV28 and TRBJ1-6; maybe TRBD1 (5 bases). The germline CDR1 and CDR2 sequences are MDHEN and SYDVKM. V was pared by 7 bases and J by 9 bases, with 16 bases between. The CDR3 extends over 14 amino acids.

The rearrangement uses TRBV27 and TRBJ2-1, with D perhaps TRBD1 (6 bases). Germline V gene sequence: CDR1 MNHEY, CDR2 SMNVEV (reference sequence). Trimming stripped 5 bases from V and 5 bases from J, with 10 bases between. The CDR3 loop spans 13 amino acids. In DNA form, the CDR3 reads TGTGCCAGCAGTGCAGGGGCAAACAATGAGCAGTTCTTC. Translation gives CASSAGANNEQFF.

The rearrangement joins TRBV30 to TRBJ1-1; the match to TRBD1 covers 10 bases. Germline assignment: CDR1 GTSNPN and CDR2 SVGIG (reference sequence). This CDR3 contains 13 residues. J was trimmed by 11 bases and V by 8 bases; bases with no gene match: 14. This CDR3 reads CALKPDRGLYAFF. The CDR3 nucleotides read TGTGCCCTAAAGCCCGACAGGGGGCTCTATGCTTTCTTT. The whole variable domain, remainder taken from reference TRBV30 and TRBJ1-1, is SQTIHQWPATLVQPVGSPLSLECTVEGTSNPNLYWYRQAAGRGLQLLFYSVGIGQISSEVPQNLSASRPQDRQFILSSKKLLLSDSGFYLCALKPDRGLYAFFGQGTRLTVV.

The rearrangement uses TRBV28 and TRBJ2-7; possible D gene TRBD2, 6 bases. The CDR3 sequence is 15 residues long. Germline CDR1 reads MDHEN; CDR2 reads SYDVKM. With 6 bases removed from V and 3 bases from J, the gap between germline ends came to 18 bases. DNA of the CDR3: TGTGCCAGCAGGCGGACGGGACTTCCAGGCTACGAGCAGTACTTC. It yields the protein CASRRTGLPGYEQYF.

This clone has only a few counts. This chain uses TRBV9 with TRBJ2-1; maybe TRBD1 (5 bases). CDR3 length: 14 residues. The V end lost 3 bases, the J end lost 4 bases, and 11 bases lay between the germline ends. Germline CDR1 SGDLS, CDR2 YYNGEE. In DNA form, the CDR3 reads TGTGCCAGCAGCGCCAGGGTGGAGTACAATGAGCAGTTCTTC. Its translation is CASSARVEYNEQFF.

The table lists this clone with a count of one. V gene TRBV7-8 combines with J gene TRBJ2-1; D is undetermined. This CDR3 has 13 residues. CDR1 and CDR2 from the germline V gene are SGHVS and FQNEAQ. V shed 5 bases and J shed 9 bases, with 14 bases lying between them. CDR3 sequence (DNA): TGTGCCAGCAGCCCCGGCGCGTCGGGTGAGCAGTTCTTC. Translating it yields CASSPGASGEQFF. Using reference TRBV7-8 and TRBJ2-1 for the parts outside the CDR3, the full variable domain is GAGVSQSPRYKVAKRGQDVALRCDPISGHVSLFWYQQALGQGPEFLTYFQNEAQLDKSGLPSDRFFAERPEGSVSTLKIQRTQQEDSAVYLCASSPGASGEQFFGPGTRLTVL.

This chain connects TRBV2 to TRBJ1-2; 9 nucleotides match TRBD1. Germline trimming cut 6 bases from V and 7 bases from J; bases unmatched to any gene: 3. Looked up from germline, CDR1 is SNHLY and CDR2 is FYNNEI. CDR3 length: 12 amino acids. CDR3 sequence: CASSGTGSGYTF. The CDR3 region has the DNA TGTGCCAGCAGCGGGACAGGGAGTGGCTACACCTTC.

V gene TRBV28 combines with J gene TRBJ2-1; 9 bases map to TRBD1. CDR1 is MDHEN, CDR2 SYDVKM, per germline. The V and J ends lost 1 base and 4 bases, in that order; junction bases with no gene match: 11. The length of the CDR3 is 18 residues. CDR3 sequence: CASSLSYRGPYLYNEQFF. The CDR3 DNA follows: TGTGCCAGCAGTTTATCCTACAGGGGGCCTTATTTGTACAATGAGCAGTTCTTC.

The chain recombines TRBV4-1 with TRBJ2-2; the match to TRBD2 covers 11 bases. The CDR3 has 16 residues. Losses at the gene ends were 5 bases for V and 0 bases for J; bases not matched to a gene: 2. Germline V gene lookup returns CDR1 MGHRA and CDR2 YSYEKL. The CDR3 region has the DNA TGCGCCAGCAGCTGGGGACTAGCGGCGAACACCGGGGAGCTGTTTTTT. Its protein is CASSWGLAANTGELFF.